One sample yielded the 32 T cell receptor beta chains listed below, sequenced in a study of metastatic and nonmetastatic thyroid tumors. TCRdb reanalyzed the PCR reads via MiXCR. Of about 85,000 clones listed, over 8.5% are singletons. No treatment had been given to any patient before thyroid surgery. Sequencing was done on a sample of blood. All receptors derive from a female donor with papillary thyroid cancer or a benign thyroid nodule (not recorded which). Some clones in this sample may be carry-over from other donors' samples.

This clone was recorded at least ten times. Different DNA sequences within this sample yield the same CDR3. The chain joins TRBV27 to TRBJ2-3; TRBD2 agrees at 8 bases. The CDR3 runs 15 residues. Germline lookup yields CDR1 MNHEY and CDR2 SMNVEV (reference sequence). V gave up 4 bases and J gave up 5 bases; unmatched junction bases: 8. In DNA form, the CDR3 reads TGTGCCAGCAGTTCTCCGGGACTAGGAATAGATACGCAGTATTTT. This gives the protein CASSSPGLGIDTQYF.

This chain uses TRBV18 with TRBJ2-3; no firm D call. V gave up 3 bases and J gave up 2 bases, with 9 bases separating them. Germline CDR1 KGHSH, CDR2 LQKENI. CDR3 length: 14 amino acids. CDR3 in DNA: TGTGCCAGCTCACCCTTACCGGCCACAGATACGCAGTATTTT. Translating gives CASSPLPATDTQYF.

The table lists this clone with many counts. The chain has TRBV5-6 and TRBJ1-1, with D unresolved. Germline V gene lookup returns CDR1 SGHDT and CDR2 YYEEEE. The germline V and J ends were trimmed by 1 base and 1 base, with 11 bases remaining between them. The CDR3 sequence is 15 residues long. The CDR3 DNA follows: TGTGCCAGCAGCTTGTATGGTACAGAGAACACTGAAGCTTTCTTT. It yields the protein CASSLYGTENTEAFF.

This clone was counted only a few times. The chain carries TRBV20-1 and TRBJ2-2, with D maybe TRBD2 (7 bases). V was trimmed by 1 base and J by 3 bases, leaving 12 bases between them. The V gene's germline CDR1 is DFQATT and CDR2 SNEGSKA (reference sequence). The CDR3 has 15 amino acids. The CDR3 protein is CSARVGGADTGELFF. The CDR3 DNA reads TGCAGTGCTAGAGTAGGGGGGGCCGACACCGGGGAGCTGTTTTTT.

The chain has TRBV5-1 and TRBJ1-1, with D possibly TRBD1 on 6 matching bases. The CDR3 has 14 residues. Per the germline V gene, CDR1 is SGHRS and CDR2 is YFSETQ. V was cut by 2 bases and J by 5 bases, with 13 bases left in between. The chain's CDR3 is CASSFGRGGTEAFF. The CDR3 DNA reads as TGCGCCAGCAGCTTTGGCAGGGGTGGTACTGAAGCTTTCTTT.

This clone occurred many times. The gene calls are TRBV7-2 and TRBJ2-2, with a possible D match to TRBD2 (6 bases). Germline V gives CDR1 SGHTA, CDR2 FQGNSA. The CDR3 totals 13 residues. The germline V and J ends were trimmed by 5 bases and 4 bases, with 8 bases remaining between them. CDR3 loop: CASSRRVTGELFF. The CDR3 DNA is TGTGCCAGCAGCCGGAGGGTCACCGGGGAGCTGTTTTTT.

This clone was observed many times. This rearrangement joins TRBV18 to TRBJ2-7, with TRBD1 matching over 10 bases. V lost 3 bases to trimming and J lost 0 bases; unmatched junction nucleotides: 2. The CDR3 is 15 residues long. In germline, CDR1 is KGHSH, CDR2 LQKENI. In nucleotides, the CDR3 is TGTGCCAGCTCACCGGGGACAGGGGTCTCCTACGAGCAGTACTTC. This gives the protein CASSPGTGVSYEQYF. The full variable domain, with the rest looked up from reference TRBV18 and TRBJ2-7, is NAGVMQNPRHLVRRRGQEARLRCSPMKGHSHVYWYRQLPEEGLKFMVYLQKENIIDESGMPKERFSAEFPKEGPSILRIQQVVRGDSAAYFCASSPGTGVSYEQYFGPGTRLTVT.

In its sample, this clone was seen many times. The gene calls are TRBV11-2 and TRBJ1-4; TRBD1 matches at 9 bases. CDR1 is SGHAT and CDR2 is FQNNGV in the germline V gene. The junction had 8 bases not matched to a gene; V was cut back by 5 bases and J by 7 bases. This CDR3 has 15 amino acids. The CDR3 spells CASSAGDRDFEKLFF. CDR3 nucleotides: TGTGCCAGCAGCGCGGGGGACAGGGACTTTGAAAAACTGTTTTTT.

This clone was counted many times. This chain links TRBV12-3 or TRBV12-4 with TRBJ1-2; D not resolved. V lost 3 bases and J lost 4, with 9 bases in between. The CDR3 length is 13 residues. The CDR3 here is CASSLGKSYGYTF. In DNA form, the CDR3 reads TGTGCCAGCAGTTTGGGGAAAAGCTATGGCTACACCTTC.

This clone was counted many times. The chain has TRBV2 and TRBJ1-5; 7 bases line up with TRBD1. CDR3 length: 12 residues. The trim removed 8 bases at V and 6 bases at J, leaving 4 bases unmatched. Germline V lookup: CDR1 SNHLY, CDR2 FYNNEI. CDR3 bases: TGTGCCAGCGGAGGGGGCTTTCAGCCCCAGCATTTT. It encodes CASGGGFQPQHF.

This clone was detected only a few times. A read error may explain this, as a much larger clone is one base away. V usage is TRBV5-1 and J usage is TRBJ1-5, with 7 bases matching TRBD1. Trimming removed 0 bases from V and 8 bases from J; junction bases left unmatched: 5. Germline V gives CDR1 SGHRS, CDR2 YFSETQ. This CDR3 is 14 amino acids long. The CDR3 DNA reads TGCGCCAGCAGCTTGGAGGGGGGGACAGAGCCCCAGCATTTT. Protein: CASSLEGGTEPQHF.

This clone was observed many times. Given a much more abundant clone one base away, this may be a read error. The chain links TRBV4-3 to TRBJ1-2; a possible D gene is TRBD1 (6 bases). Germline V CDR1 and CDR2: LGHNA, YSLEER. The V end was cut by 0 bases, the J end by 4 bases, with 9 bases between. CDR3 size: 14 residues. CDR3 loop: CASSQDRGSYGYTF. The CDR3 DNA follows: TGCGCCAGCAGCCAAGACAGGGGTTCCTATGGCTACACCTTC.

This clone was picked up many times. The chain carries TRBV4-1 and TRBJ1-4; a weak D match, TRBD1 (5 bases). The CDR3 is 18 amino acids. Per the germline V gene, CDR1 is MGHRA and CDR2 is YSYEKL. Between the trimmed V and J ends, which lost 3 bases and 3 bases, there was a span of 20 bases. The CDR3 DNA sequence: TGCGCCAGCAGCCATGACGGGGGGGGGATTCAGCCTAATGAAAAACTGTTTTTT. This encodes CASSHDGGGIQPNEKLFF.

With respect to this clone: Other DNA sequences in this sample translate to the same CDR3. The chain links TRBV18 to TRBJ2-3; D remains unclear. The ends were cut back, 3 bases at V and 5 bases at J, with 3 bases in the middle. Germline loops: CDR1 KGHSH, CDR2 LQKENI. The CDR3 sequence is 11 residues long. CDR3 DNA: TGTGCCAGCTCACCTATAGATACGCAGTATTTT. This sequence encodes CASSPIDTQYF.

This clone was counted a few times. The chain joins TRBV30 to TRBJ1-3; a possible D gene is TRBD1 (5 bases). Trimming removed 1 base from V and 16 bases from J, with 14 bases in between. The germline V gene encodes CDR1 GTSNPN and CDR2 SVGIG (reference sequence). The CDR3 covers 11 residues. The CDR3 protein is CAWSAQTVAYF. DNA for the CDR3: TGTGCCTGGAGTGCCCAGACAGTTGCGTATTTT.

Worth noting for this clone: This clone may be a read error of a much larger clone one base away. The CDR3 nucleotides are TGTGCCAGCAGCCCGCTCAGTAATGAGCAGTTCTTC. This translates into CASSPLSNEQFF. This chain uses TRBV7-2 with TRBJ2-1; D not certain. V was cut by 5 bases and J by 7 bases, with 9 bases left in between. In germline, CDR1 is SGHTA, CDR2 FQGNSA. This CDR3 is built from 12 residues.

This clone was recorded at least ten times. This rearrangement joins TRBV6-1 to TRBJ1-6, with 7 nucleotides matching TRBD1. Looked up from germline, CDR1 is MNHNS and CDR2 is SASEGT. The CDR3 contains 14 residues. V lost 3 bases and J lost 7; bases outside the gene matches: 3. CDR3 sequence (DNA): TGTGCCAGCAGTGACCAGGGGGAGAATTCACCCCTCCACTTT. Encoded protein: CASSDQGENSPLHF.

As concerns this clone: With a much larger clone just one base away, this may be a read error. The chain couples TRBV6-4 to TRBJ2-4; tentatively, D is TRBD1 or TRBD2 (5 bases each). Germline CDR1 and CDR2: MRHNA and SNTAGT. This CDR3 has 15 amino acids. V lost 5 bases to trimming and J lost 4 bases, with 15 bases between them. DNA of the CDR3: TGTGCCAGCAGTTTCCCCGGGACGCTTAAAAACATTCAGTACTTC. It codes for CASSFPGTLKNIQYF.

The chain is built from TRBV3-1 and TRBJ2-5; D unclear. Trimming left V 0 bases short and J 3 bases short, with 8 bases between. The CDR3 has 14 residues. The germline CDR1 and CDR2 sequences are LGHDT and YNNKEL (reference sequence). CDR3 nucleotides: TGTGCCAGCAGCCAAGAACGCAGGAAAGAGACCCAGTACTTC. It encodes CASSQERRKETQYF.

This clone has a handful of counts. The chain recombines TRBV9 with TRBJ2-1, with 8 bases matching TRBD2. CDR3 length: 15 amino acids. J lost 2 bases, V lost 4 bases, and 5 bases had no gene match. The germline gives CDR1 SGDLS, CDR2 YYNGEE. CDR3 in DNA: TGTGCCAGCAGCCCGGGGGGGCAAACCTACAATGAGCAGTTCTTC. Translation gives CASSPGGQTYNEQFF. The complete variable domain, with remaining parts taken from reference TRBV9 and TRBJ2-1, reads DSGVTQTPKHLITATGQRVTLRCSPRSGDLSVYWYQQSLDQGLQFLIQYYNGEERAKGNILERFSAQQFPDLHSELNLSSLELGDSALYFCASSPGGQTYNEQFFGPGTRLTVL.

This clone has ten or more counts. V and J are TRBV20-1 and TRBJ1-3; no definite D call. CDR3 length: 14 amino acids. In germline, CDR1 is DFQATT, CDR2 SNEGSKA (reference sequence). The V end was cut by 1 base, the J end by 3 bases, with 10 bases between. The CDR3 here is CSARAAGFGNTIYF. In DNA form, the CDR3 reads TGCAGTGCTAGAGCGGCGGGGTTTGGAAACACCATATATTTT.

This chain joins TRBV6-1 and TRBJ2-1, with 10 bases matching TRBD2. CDR3 length: 14 residues. J was trimmed by 9 bases and V by 6 bases; bases with no gene match: 8. Germline lookup yields CDR1 MNHNS and CDR2 SASEGT. In nucleotides, the CDR3 is TGTGCCAGCAGCCTAGCGGGGGTCGACTCTGAGCAGTTCTTC. Its translation is CASSLAGVDSEQFF.

This clone was detected only a few times. The chain couples TRBV6-1 to TRBJ2-7; D uncertain. This CDR3 is 12 amino acids long. The V end was cut by 4 bases, the J end by 5 bases, with 9 bases between. Germline V gene sequence: CDR1 MNHNS, CDR2 SASEGT. The CDR3 DNA reads as TGTGCCAGCAGTGTGGTGGAAGACGAGCAGTACTTC. Its protein product is CASSVVEDEQYF.

This clone was detected many times. V is TRBV30 and J is TRBJ1-3; D remains unclear. Germline CDR1 GTSNPN, CDR2 SVGIG (reference sequence). The CDR3 has 11 amino acids. Trimming took 0 bases from V and 6 from J, leaving 3 bases between them. The CDR3 region is CAWSVVNTIYF. CDR3 coding DNA: TGTGCCTGGAGTGTGGTAAACACCATATATTTT.

The chain joins TRBV5-6 to TRBJ2-7; TRBD1 matches at 10 bases. Germline V gives CDR1 SGHDT, CDR2 YYEEEE. This CDR3 has 14 amino acids. The trim removed 4 bases at V and 2 bases at J, leaving 3 bases unmatched. CDR3 nucleotides: TGTGCCAGCAGCCTTGGGACAGGGGCCTACGAGCAGTACTTC. Protein: CASSLGTGAYEQYF.

This clone was detected a few times. A much larger clone differs by one base, so this may be a read error. The chain combines TRBV27 with TRBJ2-5, with D perhaps matching TRBD2 (6 bases). Deletions cut 5 bases from V and 4 bases from J, with 17 bases between. The CDR3 spans 15 residues. In germline, CDR1 is MNHEY, CDR2 SMNVEV (reference sequence). CDR3 sequence: CASSHNAGLTETQYF. The DNA for the CDR3 is TGTGCCAGCAGTCACAACGCGGGGTTGACAGAGACCCAGTACTTC.

In this sample, this clone turned up many times. The chain carries TRBV19 and TRBJ1-1, with TRBD1 matching over 7 bases. CDR1 and CDR2 from the germline V gene are LNHDA and SQIVND (reference sequence). The CDR3 consists of 14 residues. Losses at the gene ends were 5 bases for V and 3 bases for J; bases not matched to a gene: 6. CDR3 DNA: TGTGCCAGTAGTCCGAGAGGGGGCTACACTGAAGCTTTCTTT. It encodes CASSPRGGYTEAFF.

This chain uses TRBV7-6 with TRBJ2-7; D might be TRBD1 (5 bases). CDR1 is SGHVS, CDR2 FNYEAQ, per germline. The CDR3 covers 13 residues. V was pared by 5 bases and J by 1 base, with 9 bases between. The CDR3 is CASSRQPSYEQYF. DNA for the CDR3: TGTGCCAGCAGCCGACAGCCTTCCTACGAGCAGTACTTC. Combining the CDR3 with reference TRBV7-6 and TRBJ2-7 gives the whole variable domain GAGVSQSPRYKVTKRGQDVALRCDPISGHVSLYWYRQALGQGPEFLTYFNYEAQQDKSGLPNDRFSAERPEGSISTLTIQRTEQRDSAMYRCASSRQPSYEQYFGPGTRLTVT.

The J gene is TRBJ1-3, the V gene TRBV30, with unresolved D. Per the germline V gene, CDR1 is GTSNPN and CDR2 is SVGIG (reference sequence). This CDR3 has 16 amino acids. V was pared by 0 bases and J by 4 bases, with 16 bases between. The CDR3 sequence is CAWSVPGSGLGNTIYF. As DNA, the CDR3 is TGTGCCTGGAGTGTTCCCGGCAGCGGGTTGGGAAACACCATATATTTT.

This clone came up many times. The chain employs TRBV28 and TRBJ1-2; the D is unclear. Trimming removed 7 bases from V and 0 bases from J, with 9 bases in between. The CDR3 contains 13 residues. Germline CDR1 is MDHEN and CDR2 is SYDVKM. DNA for the CDR3: TGTGCCAGCACCCCGGTCCCTAACTATGGCTACACCTTC. Protein sequence: CASTPVPNYGYTF.

The sample holds many counts of this clone. The rearrangement joins TRBV2 to TRBJ2-3; 10 nucleotides line up with TRBD2. Germline lookup yields CDR1 SNHLY and CDR2 FYNNEI. The CDR3 has 15 residues. Trimming cost V 3 bases and J 7 bases; bases outside gene matches: 7. The CDR3 DNA reads TGTGCCAGCAGTGAGTCTAGCGGGGGATTAAATACGCAGTATTTT. Translating gives CASSESSGGLNTQYF.

The V and J genes are TRBV20-1 and TRBJ1-5; D not certain. The CDR3 has 20 residues. V was shortened by 0 bases and J by 4 bases, with 28 bases between the two germline ends. The germline V gene has CDR1 DFQATT and CDR2 SNEGSKA (reference sequence). CDR3 DNA sequence: TGCAGTGCTAGAGATCGGGATCCGTACAATGCGCGGTACAAAAATCAGCCCCAGCATTTT. Residues: CSARDRDPYNARYKNQPQHF.